The 12 T cell receptor beta chains below come from one sample, sequenced in a study of T cell responses to AZD1222 COVID-19 vaccine. Only in-frame clones appear in the TCRdb table, and some are missing; sequencing was by immunoSEQ multiplex PCR. The data contain under 200,000 clones, less than 95% of them singletons. The sample was peripheral blood, taken on day 0 of AZD1222 vaccination. Receptors were obtained from an adult in good health.

The rearrangement links TRBV2 to TRBJ2-7; D is perhaps TRBD2 (6 bases). The CDR3 is 13 amino acids. V lost 9 bases, J lost 3 bases, and 15 bases lay in between. The germline V gene has CDR1 SNHLY and CDR2 FYNNEI. CDR3 protein: CASRLGIYYEQYF. The CDR3 bases are TGTGCCAGTCGACTAGGCATTTACTACGAGCAGTACTTC.

The chain links TRBV29-1 to TRBJ1-1; perhaps TRBD1 as D (5 bases). The CDR3 runs 13 residues. V lost 5 bases and J lost 3, with 13 bases in between. Germline loops: CDR1 SQVTM, CDR2 ANQGSEA. In DNA form, the CDR3 reads TGCAGCGTTCAACGGGGGTTGTACACTGAAGCTTTCTTT. Translated, it gives CSVQRGLYTEAFF.

The genes are TRBV30 and TRBJ1-4; unclear D gene. Per the germline V gene, CDR1 is GTSNPN and CDR2 is SVGIG (reference sequence). Deletions cut 3 bases from V and 8 bases from J, with 10 bases between. The CDR3 consists of 12 residues. CDR3 DNA: TGTGCCTGGAGCGGTATGGGGGAAAAACTGTTTTTT. Its protein is CAWSGMGEKLFF.

The chain uses TRBV5-5 and TRBJ1-2, with D unclear. Germline values: CDR1 SGHKS, CDR2 YYEKEE (reference sequence). There are 15 residues in the CDR3. V lost 0 bases and J 8 bases, leaving 17 bases between the germline ends. The CDR3 reads CASSLEVGFSWGYTF. Written as DNA, the CDR3 is TGTGCCAGCAGCTTGGAGGTTGGGTTCAGCTGGGGCTACACCTTC.

The gene calls are TRBV13 and TRBJ2-3; a possible D gene is TRBD2 (6 bases). V lost 4 bases and J 6 bases, leaving 20 bases between the germline ends. Germline V gene sequence: CDR1 PRHDT, CDR2 FYEKMQ (reference sequence). There are 16 residues in the CDR3. The chain's CDR3 is CASSSKDYLLSDTQYF. The CDR3 DNA reads as TGTGCCAGCAGCTCAAAGGACTACCTTTTGTCTGATACGCAGTATTTT.

The V call is TRBV19, the J call TRBJ1-4; possible D gene TRBD1, 6 bases. This CDR3 spans 14 amino acids. Trimming took 2 bases from V and 7 from J, leaving 11 bases between them. Germline CDR1 reads LNHDA; CDR2 reads SQIVND (reference sequence). The CDR3 is CASSITTGTEKLFF. The CDR3 nucleotides are TGTGCCAGTAGTATAACAACAGGGACTGAAAAACTGTTTTTT.

V usage is TRBV7-2 and J usage is TRBJ2-1; D not resolved. CDR3 length: 12 residues. V lost 1 base and J 11 bases, leaving 9 bases between the germline ends. Germline V gives CDR1 SGHTA, CDR2 FQGNSA. The CDR3 DNA reads as TGTGCCAGCAGCTTAGTAGTAGGCAAGCAGTTCTTC. This translates into CASSLVVGKQFF.

The chain couples TRBV6-5 to TRBJ2-1; 7 bases are a match to TRBD1. This CDR3 is built from 14 residues. Per the germline V gene, CDR1 is MNHEY and CDR2 is SVGAGI. The ends lost 8 bases at V and 7 bases at J; junction bases unmatched: 11. The CDR3 region has the DNA TGTGCCAGCCAGACAGGGAACAGGGCAAATGAGCAGTTCTTC. This sequence encodes CASQTGNRANEQFF.

This clone was detected only a few times. The CDR3 DNA is TGTGCCAGCAGCTTAGAAGACCTCATAAAGACCCAGTACTTC. Translated: CASSLEDLIKTQYF. The rearrangement links TRBV11-2 to TRBJ2-5, with no clear D. The V gene's germline CDR1 is SGHAT and CDR2 FQNNGV. This CDR3 contains 14 residues. Trimming removed 0 bases from V and 6 bases from J, with 11 bases in between.

This clone has only one observation. The chain uses TRBV6-5 and TRBJ2-7, with D tentatively TRBD2 (5 bases). The CDR3 is 13 residues long. From germline, CDR1 is MNHEY and CDR2 SVGAGI. Between the trimmed V and J ends, which lost 5 bases and 7 bases, there was a span of 15 bases. Written as DNA, the CDR3 is TGTGCCAGCAGTACGACTAATACTGGAGAGCAGTACTTC. Protein sequence: CASSTTNTGEQYF.

Only one count was recorded for this clone. The chain recombines TRBV24-1 with TRBJ2-2, with TRBD2 identical over 12 bases. Per germline, CDR1 KGHDR and CDR2 SFDVKD. V shed 3 bases and J 7 bases; nucleotides not matched to a gene: 8. The CDR3 sequence is 17 residues long. CDR3 sequence reads: CATSDQASGRDVGELFF. The CDR3 DNA reads as TGTGCCACCAGTGATCAGGCTAGCGGGAGGGACGTCGGGGAGCTGTTTTTT.

The chain's CDR3 is CASSQREYTGELFF. The CDR3 coding sequence is TGTGCCAGCAGCCAACGGGAGTATACCGGGGAGCTGTTTTTT. The rearrangement uses TRBV3-1 (or the pseudogene TRBV3-2) and TRBJ2-2; D possibly corresponds to TRBD2 (6 bases). Per the germline V gene, CDR1 is LGHDT and CDR2 is YNNKEL (reference sequence). The CDR3 loop spans 14 amino acids. V shed 2 bases and J shed 5 bases, with 9 bases lying between them.